The rows below give T cell receptor beta chains drawn from one sample of a study of molecular identifiers for immune sequencing clone quantification. In TCRdb, the PCR reads were re-called with MiXCR into one record per CDR3 protein. The sample carries 80,000 to 100,000 distinct CDR3 sequences, more than 20% recorded once. Sequences were obtained from naive CD8+ T cells from blood, with Jurkat cell RNA spiked in. The receptors derive from a human donor in good health. Some libraries in this study had Jurkat cell RNA spiked in. The CDR3 runs from the conserved cysteine through the conserved F or W. D genes are given only for firm matches. Size tells how often a clone was seen (once, few, many) or the class of an expanded clone, and some rows leave it out.

d_call	v_call	j_call	clone_size	cdr3_aa	cdr3_nt
-	TRBV19	TRBJ2-7	many	CATADLQTYEQYF	TGTGCCACTGCGGACCTCCAAACCTACGAGCAGTACTTC
-	TRBV27	TRBJ1-4	-	CARSLLGATNEKLFF	TGTGCCCGCAGTTTATTGGGTGCAACTAATGAAAAGCTGTTTTTT
-	TRBV7-2	TRBJ2-1	many	CASSLIGTTYNEQFF	TGTGCCAGCAGCCTAATCGGGACGACCTACAATGAGCAGTTCTTC
-	TRBV11-2	TRBJ2-3	-	CASSSTVGGTDRQYF	TGTGCCAGCAGCTCTACCGTGGGCGGCACAGATAGGCAGTATTTT
TRBD2	TRBV20-1	TRBJ2-5	few	CSARDPGTSLETQYF	TGCAGTGCTAGAGATCCGGGGACTAGCTTGGAGACCCAGTACTTC
-	TRBV27	TRBJ2-3	many	CASSLSPSNTDTQYF	TGTGCCAGCAGTTTGTCCCCCTCGAACACAGATACGCAGTATTTT
-	TRBV7-2	TRBJ1-2	-	CASSLLSNYGYTF	TGTGCCAGCAGCTTACTCAGTAACTATGGCTACACCTTC
-	TRBV4-3	TRBJ2-4	-	CASSQDWLGIAKNVQYF	TGCGCCAGCAGCCAAGATTGGCTGGGCATAGCCAAAAACGTTCAGTACTTC
-	TRBV27	TRBJ2-2	many	CASKTITGRGANTGELFF	TGTGCCAGCAAAACGATTACGGGCAGGGGGGCGAACACCGGGGAGCTGTTTTTT
-	TRBV12-3/TRBV12-4	TRBJ1-1	many	CASSSETGTGHGTEAFF	TGTGCCAGCAGTTCCGAGACAGGAACGGGTCATGGGACTGAAGCTTTCTTT
TRBD1	TRBV25-1	TRBJ1-4	many	CASRLGGREKLFF	TGTGCCAGCAGATTAGGGGGCCGGGAAAAACTGTTTTTT
-	TRBV7-9	TRBJ2-7	many	CASSHPSPSHEQYF	TGTGCCAGCAGCCACCCAAGCCCTAGCCACGAGCAGTACTTC
-	TRBV29-1	TRBJ2-3	many	CSVEGAGAPTDTQYF	TGCAGCGTTGAGGGGGCAGGGGCCCCCACAGATACGCAGTATTTT
-	TRBV4-2	TRBJ2-3	-	CASSRERTASTDTQYF	TGTGCCAGCAGCCGAGAACGGACAGCCAGCACAGATACGCAGTATTTT
-	TRBV7-2	TRBJ2-1	many	CASSFAGAGRNEQFF	TGTGCCAGCAGCTTTGCAGGGGCGGGGAGGAATGAGCAGTTCTTC
TRBD1	TRBV29-1	TRBJ2-7	many	CSASGTGVGEQYF	TGCAGCGCGTCCGGGACAGGGGTCGGGGAGCAGTACTTC
-	TRBV4-1	TRBJ1-1	few	CASSQDMAGVMNTEAFF	TGCGCCAGCAGCCAAGACATGGCGGGGGTAATGAACACTGAAGCTTTCTTT
TRBD2	TRBV6-6	TRBJ2-1	few	CASSDLAGTSYNEQFF	TGTGCCAGCAGCGACCTAGCGGGAACCTCCTACAATGAGCAGTTCTTC
-	TRBV12-3/TRBV12-4	TRBJ1-2	many	CASSFGSGYGYTF	TGTGCCAGCAGTTTCGGTTCCGGCTATGGCTACACCTTC
-	TRBV7-9	TRBJ2-7	few	CASSPPGDYEQYF	TGTGCCAGCAGCCCCCCGGGAGACTACGAGCAGTACTTC
TRBD1	TRBV27	TRBJ2-2	few	CASSRTGNTGELFF	TGTGCCAGCAGTAGGACAGGGAACACCGGGGAGCTGTTTTTT
TRBD2	TRBV27	TRBJ2-3	-	CASSPNLAANITDTQYF	TGTGCCAGCAGTCCCAATCTAGCGGCTAACATCACAGATACGCAGTATTTT
-	TRBV6-5	TRBJ2-7	few	CASSYVGQRPYEQYF	TGTGCCAGCAGTTACGTCGGACAGCGACCTTACGAGCAGTACTTC
-	TRBV30	TRBJ2-3	many	CAWSGEWADTQYF	TGTGCCTGGAGTGGGGAGTGGGCAGATACGCAGTATTTT
TRBD2	TRBV27	TRBJ2-3	few	CASSSSGTSVDTQYF	TGTGCCAGCTCTAGCTCCGGGACTAGCGTGGATACGCAGTATTTT
TRBD2	TRBV28	TRBJ2-7	many	CASSSKELAGDPTYEQYF	TGTGCCAGCAGCTCAAAGGAGCTAGCGGGAGACCCCACCTACGAGCAGTACTTC
-	TRBV28	TRBJ2-3	few	CASTPGGRGRESDTQYF	TGTGCCAGCACCCCGGGGGGTAGGGGGAGGGAGTCAGATACGCAGTATTTT
TRBD1	TRBV4-1	TRBJ1-5	many	CASSSRQGDYSNQPQHF	TGCGCCAGCAGCTCCCGACAGGGGGATTATAGCAATCAGCCCCAGCATTTT
-	TRBV4-3	TRBJ2-7	many	CASSQAAQPSYEQYF	TGCGCCAGCAGCCAAGCAGCGCAACCTTCCTACGAGCAGTACTTC
-	TRBV30	TRBJ1-5	-	CAWSVDSNQPQHF	TGTGCCTGGAGTGTGGATAGCAATCAGCCCCAGCATTTT
-	TRBV14	TRBJ2-7	many	CASSQSGAYEQYF	TGTGCCAGCAGCCAGTCGGGAGCCTACGAGCAGTACTTC
-	TRBV15	TRBJ2-1	many	CATSRVGLYNEQFF	TGTGCCACCAGCAGAGTAGGACTTTACAATGAGCAGTTCTTC
TRBD1	TRBV7-9	TRBJ1-2	-	CASSSRTGEDGYTF	TGTGCCAGCAGCTCGAGGACAGGGGAGGATGGCTACACCTTC
TRBD1	TRBV5-1	TRBJ2-7	many	CASSSGPGQPSYEQYF	TGCGCCAGCAGCTCCGGACCGGGACAGCCCTCCTACGAGCAGTACTTC
-	TRBV6-2/TRBV6-3	TRBJ2-1	-	CASTLPGAYNEQSF	TGTGCCAGCACCCTTCCCGGGGCCTACAATGAGCAGTCCTTC
TRBD1	TRBV27	TRBJ1-5	-	CASSPQGVRSNPPQHF	TGTGCCAGCAGCCCCCAGGGGGTGCGTAGCAATCCGCCCCAGCATTTT
-	TRBV7-9	TRBJ2-7	many	CASSLAEDYEQYF	TGTGCCAGCAGCTTAGCGGAGGACTACGAGCAGTACTTC
TRBD2	TRBV27	TRBJ2-3	many	CASSSLPAGGLDTQYF	TGTGCCAGCAGTTCCCTCCCCGCGGGAGGGCTTGATACGCAGTATTTT
TRBD1	TRBV4-1	TRBJ2-7	-	CASSYRDRNYEQYF	TGCGCCAGCAGCTACCGGGACAGAAACTACGAGCAGTACTTC
TRBD1	TRBV7-7	TRBJ2-3	many	CASSQGQGALTQYF	TGTGCTAGCAGCCAGGGACAGGGGGCGCTTACGCAGTATTTT
TRBD2	TRBV7-2	TRBJ2-1	many	CASSPSLAGVGNEQFF	TGTGCCAGCAGCCCGTCACTAGCGGGAGTCGGAAATGAGCAGTTCTTC
-	TRBV5-8	TRBJ2-4	many	CAPEEPQGFIQYF	TGTGCCCCAGAGGAGCCCCAGGGATTCATTCAGTACTTC
-	TRBV6-2/TRBV6-3	TRBJ2-2	-	CASRSPGHQNTGELFF	TGTGCCAGCAGATCCCCGGGACACCAGAACACCGGGGAGCTGTTTTTT
-	TRBV29-1	TRBJ2-7	many	CSVGDGNYEQYF	TGCAGCGTCGGGGACGGGAACTACGAGCAGTACTTC